A single sample gave rise to the 12 T cell receptor beta chains below, sequenced in a study of PD-1 blockade in classical Hodgkin lymphoma. The time point was: cycle 4 day 1 (C4D1), after five to seven weeks of nivolumab. Following autologous stem cell transplantation, relapse occurred in every patient, and exposure to brentuximab vedotin varied. Some clones are missing from TCRdb's copy, which holds only in-frame ones; the method was immunoSEQ multiplex PCR. Of roughly 42,000 clones in the sample, around 69% were seen once. The source was peripheral blood mononuclear cells (PBMCs), collected before the fourth cycle of nivolumab. All receptors come from a human donor with classical Hodgkin lymphoma.

This chain uses TRBV29-1 with TRBJ1-1; D perhaps matches TRBD1 (6 bases). Germline loops: CDR1 SQVTM, CDR2 ANQGSEA. The CDR3 is 12 residues long. Trimming shortened V by 4 bases and J by 0 bases, and 6 bases separated the two germline ends. CDR3 region: CSVAGVNTEAFF. For the CDR3, the DNA is TGCAGCGTTGCAGGGGTGAACACTGAAGCTTTCTTT.

The J gene is TRBJ1-1, the V gene TRBV5-1; D remains unclear. The CDR3 runs to 11 residues. V lost 0 bases and J lost 5, with 2 bases in between. Germline V gene lookup returns CDR1 SGHRS and CDR2 YFSETQ. The CDR3 loop reads CASSLATEAFF. CDR3 DNA: TGCGCCAGCAGCTTGGCTACTGAAGCTTTCTTT.

The chain couples TRBV7-6 to TRBJ2-3; TRBD1 might be the D (5 bases). Per the germline V gene, CDR1 is SGHVS and CDR2 is FNYEAQ. The V and J ends lost 8 bases and 2 bases respectively, with 11 bases between them. The length of the CDR3 is 13 residues. CDR3 DNA sequence: TGTGCCAGCTCACAGGAACTCACAGATACGCAGTATTTT. Amino acid sequence: CASSQELTDTQYF. Supplemented by reference TRBV7-6 and TRBJ2-3, the full variable domain reads GAGVSQSPRYKVTKRGQDVALRCDPISGHVSLYWYRQALGQGPEFLTYFNYEAQQDKSGLPNDRFSAERPEGSISTLTIQRTEQRDSAMYRCASSQELTDTQYFGPGTRLTVL.

This clone was detected only a few times. J is TRBJ2-5 and V is TRBV7-9; possible D gene TRBD2, 6 bases. The V and J ends lost 3 bases and 3 bases respectively, with 8 bases between them. Germline V lookup: CDR1 SEHNR, CDR2 FQNEAQ (reference sequence). The CDR3 extends over 13 amino acids. The CDR3, as DNA: TGTGCCAGCAGCTTTTCGGGAGAAGAGACCCAGTACTTC. Its translation: CASSFSGEETQYF.

The chain is built from TRBV2 and TRBJ1-1; D is ambiguous. The CDR3 length is 15 residues. CDR1 is SNHLY and CDR2 is FYNNEI in the germline V gene. V lost 1 base and J 2 bases, leaving 11 bases between the germline ends. The CDR3 coding sequence is TGTGCCAGCAGTGAAGGGCGGGGTTATAACACTGAAGCTTTCTTT. It is translated as CASSEGRGYNTEAFF.

This chain links TRBV4-2 with TRBJ2-5, with D tentatively TRBD1 (5 bases). The CDR3 contains 15 residues. Germline CDR1 and CDR2: LGHNA and YNFKEQ. Trimming left V 1 base short and J 0 bases short, with 9 bases between. CDR3 nucleotides: TGTGCCAGCAGCCAAGGAGTAGGGGACCAAGAGACCCAGTACTTC. This gives the protein CASSQGVGDQETQYF.

The chain employs TRBV9 and TRBJ2-3; TRBD2 agrees at 9 bases. Germline CDR1 and CDR2: SGDLS and YYNGEE. The CDR3 covers 18 residues. V was clipped by 2 bases and J by 0 bases; unmatched bases: 10. CDR3 nucleotides: TGTGCCAGCAGCGTCGTAGCGGGGGAACACCCTAGCACAGATACGCAGTATTTT. This codes for CASSVVAGEHPSTDTQYF.

The chain recombines TRBV7-2 with TRBJ1-5; D may be TRBD1 (6 bases). Germline assignment: CDR1 SGHTA and CDR2 FQGNSA. The CDR3 covers 16 residues. Trimming took off 1 base at V and 7 bases at J, with 17 bases between the two ends. Here the CDR3 reads CASSLGSGALGQPQHF. CDR3 nucleotide sequence: TGTGCCAGCAGCTTAGGTTCAGGGGCACTAGGACAGCCCCAGCATTTT.

The chain joins TRBV6-5 to TRBJ2-3; no definite D call. Germline CDR1 and CDR2: MNHEY and SVGAGI. Trimming cost V 5 bases and J 2 bases, with 8 bases left between them. The CDR3 has 13 amino acids. The CDR3 coding sequence is TGTGCCAGCAGTAGAGCGATCACAGATACGCAGTATTTT. Its protein product is CASSRAITDTQYF.

V and J are TRBV7-9 and TRBJ2-7, with D possibly TRBD2 on 5 matching bases. Between the trimmed V and J ends, which lost 3 bases and 3 bases, there was a span of 9 bases. This CDR3 has 13 residues. The germline gives CDR1 SEHNR, CDR2 FQNEAQ (reference sequence). The chain's CDR3 is CASSLDWSYEQYF. The CDR3 coding sequence is TGTGCCAGCAGCTTGGACTGGAGCTACGAGCAGTACTTC. Full variable domain (outside the CDR3, taken from reference TRBV7-9 and TRBJ2-7): DTGVSQNPRHKITKRGQNVTFRCDPISEHNRLYWYRQTLGQGPEFLTYFQNEAQLEKSRLLSDRFSAERPKGSFSTLEIQRTEQGDSAMYLCASSLDWSYEQYFGPGTRLTVT.

This clone was picked up a small number of times. The genes are TRBV5-1 and TRBJ2-4; TRBD1 matches at 7 bases. J was trimmed by 6 bases and V by 0 bases; bases with no gene match: 18. The CDR3 extends over 19 amino acids. Per the germline V gene, CDR1 is SGHRS and CDR2 is YFSETQ. DNA of the CDR3: TGCGCCAGCAGCTTGGAGCCAGACCCCAGGGGGTATAGGGGAAACATTCAGTACTTC. It specifies CASSLEPDPRGYRGNIQYF.

This chain links TRBV27 with TRBJ1-2, with D possibly being TRBD1 (5 bases). The V end lost 4 bases, the J end lost 3 bases, and 15 bases lay between the germline ends. Germline V gene sequence: CDR1 MNHEY, CDR2 SMNVEV (reference sequence). The CDR3 has 15 amino acids. CDR3 DNA: TGTGCCAGCAGTTCCTCCGGGGGGGTGGACTATGGCTACACCTTC. The encoded protein is CASSSSGGVDYGYTF.